These 25 T cell receptor beta chains came from one sample sequenced in a study of blood T cells in healthy people across ages. It was with a sample-barcoded 5' primer and a J-beta primer mix that a second PCR of roughly 6 to 12 cycles was run. From the 5' RACE reads, TCRdb called clonotypes with MiXCR, one entry per CDR3 protein. The sample records over 1,300,000 distinct CDR3 sequences, approximately 60% being singletons. The sequenced sample consisted of blood. These receptors were collected from a man between 18 and 29 years old in good health.

V gene TRBV7-2 combines with J gene TRBJ2-1; 7 nucleotides match TRBD1. Germline V gene lookup returns CDR1 SGHTA and CDR2 FQGNSA. This CDR3 has 15 amino acids. Trimming removed 5 bases from V and 5 bases from J; junction bases left unmatched: 9. The CDR3 sequence is CASSQGVGLNNEQFF. For the CDR3, the DNA is TGTGCCAGCAGCCAGGGGGTAGGGTTAAACAATGAGCAGTTCTTC.

The V gene is TRBV6-5, the J gene TRBJ1-1; D may be TRBD1 (6 bases). V lost 0 bases and J 0 bases, leaving 8 bases between the germline ends. CDR3 length: 15 amino acids. Germline CDR1 and CDR2: MNHEY and SVGAGI. The CDR3 nucleotides read TGTGCCAGCAGTTACTCACAGGGACTGAACACTGAAGCTTTCTTT. Translation gives CASSYSQGLNTEAFF.

This sequence joins TRBV9 and TRBJ2-6; maybe TRBD1 (5 bases). CDR1 SGDLS and CDR2 YYNGEE come from the germline V gene. With 4 bases removed from V and 3 bases from J, the gap between germline ends came to 11 bases. The CDR3 covers 15 residues. CDR3 sequence: CASSPEGVGANVLTF. The CDR3 coding sequence is TGTGCCAGCAGCCCAGAAGGGGTTGGGGCCAACGTCCTGACTTTC.

The chain links TRBV20-1 to TRBJ1-5; 7 bases are a match to TRBD1. Germline V gene sequence: CDR1 DFQATT, CDR2 SNEGSKA (reference sequence). V dropped 5 bases and J dropped 1; count of bases not matched to a gene: 8. The CDR3 extends over 15 amino acids. The CDR3 coding sequence is TGCAGTGCTGCGCGACAGGGTATGAGCAATCAGCCCCAGCATTTT. Amino acids: CSAARQGMSNQPQHF.

The chain recombines TRBV2 with TRBJ1-5; 8 nucleotides line up with TRBD1. Trimming cost V 6 bases and J 1 base; bases outside gene matches: 8. There are 16 residues in the CDR3. Germline V gives CDR1 SNHLY, CDR2 FYNNEI. CDR3 loop: CASSGTGGSSNQPQHF. DNA for the CDR3: TGTGCCAGCAGCGGAACAGGGGGAAGCAGCAATCAGCCCCAGCATTTT.

This clonotype showed up just once. The chain carries TRBV20-1 and TRBJ2-5; tentative D call: TRBD2 (6 bases). Matching the DNA end better, TRBJ2-7 makes the J call doubtful. The CDR3 length is 13 residues. Germline CDR1 DFQATT, CDR2 SNEGSKA (reference sequence). The CDR3 region is CSAHLRGASEQYF. CDR3 coding DNA: TGCAGTGCCCACCTGCGGGGAGCTTCCGAGCAGTACTTC.

The chain employs TRBV5-5 and TRBJ2-3; no definite D call. This CDR3 has 16 residues. V lost 1 base and J 0 bases, leaving 12 bases between the germline ends. Germline values: CDR1 SGHKS, CDR2 YYEKEE (reference sequence). CDR3 sequence: CASSLSGGRSTDTQYF. CDR3 in DNA: TGTGCCAGCAGCTTGTCAGGCGGCCGAAGCACAGATACGCAGTATTTT.

V and J are TRBV11-2 and TRBJ2-1; tentative D call: TRBD2 (6 bases). Looked up from germline, CDR1 is SGHAT and CDR2 is FQNNGV. The CDR3 spans 13 residues. The V and J ends lost 2 bases and 10 bases respectively, with 12 bases between them. The CDR3 protein is CASSLTGGAEQFF. CDR3 coding DNA: TGTGCCAGCAGCTTAACCGGGGGAGCCGAGCAGTTCTTC.

This rearrangement joins TRBV20-1 to TRBJ2-7, with 9 bases lining up with TRBD2. This CDR3 region has 16 residues. V was clipped by 0 bases and J by 4 bases; unmatched bases: 10. CDR1 is DFQATT, CDR2 SNEGSKA, per germline (reference sequence). The CDR3 DNA sequence: TGCAGTGCTAGAGAGGGAGTCGGTAGCGGGGGATACGAGCAGTACTTC. Residues: CSAREGVGSGGYEQYF.

The chain recombines TRBV7-2 with TRBJ2-7, with D perhaps TRBD2 (6 bases). Germline-derived CDR1 and CDR2 are SGHTA and FQGNSA. This CDR3 has 15 amino acids. V lost 1 base and J 4 bases, leaving 14 bases between the germline ends. The CDR3: CASSLEASVIYEQYF. The CDR3 coding sequence is TGTGCCAGCAGCTTAGAGGCTAGCGTCATTTACGAGCAGTACTTC.

The chain is built from TRBV4-3 and TRBJ1-4; TRBD1 aligns across 9 bases. Per germline, CDR1 LGHNA and CDR2 YSLEER. The CDR3 contains 15 residues. Trimming removed 1 base from V and 10 bases from J; junction bases left unmatched: 7. The DNA for the CDR3 is TGCGCCAGCAGCCAAGGCGGACCGGGACAGGGAAAACTGTTTTTT. This translates into CASSQGGPGQGKLFF.

Many counts were recorded for this clonotype. The chain employs TRBV24-1 and TRBJ2-1; 7 positions match TRBD2. The J call is uncertain, as TRBJ2-7 better fits the DNA end. CDR1 is KGHDR, CDR2 SFDVKD, per germline. The length of the CDR3 is 16 residues. The CDR3 loop is CATSDPSGDSYNEQYF. The CDR3 region has the DNA TGTGCCACCAGTGACCCGAGCGGGGACTCCTACAATGAGCAGTACTTC.

The chain is built from TRBV7-2 and TRBJ1-1; D unclear. In germline, CDR1 is SGHTA, CDR2 FQGNSA. The CDR3 runs 15 residues. V lost 2 bases to trimming and J lost 1 base, with 11 bases between them. CDR3 DNA: TGTGCCAGCAGCTTAAGCGTGAAGCCGAACACTGAAGCTTTCTTT. Encoded protein: CASSLSVKPNTEAFF.

The chain carries TRBV12-3 or TRBV12-4 and TRBJ2-3, with D hard to call. The CDR3 spans 13 residues. V shed 6 bases and J shed 4 bases, with 11 bases lying between them. CDR3 coding DNA: TGTGCCAGCAGCCCCGCGAGTCCAGATACGCAGTATTTT. Translating gives CASSPASPDTQYF.

This rearrangement joins TRBV7-6 to TRBJ1-1; the D is unclear. CDR1 and CDR2 (germline): SGHVS, FNYEAQ. The CDR3 is made up of 15 amino acids. Trimming stripped 5 bases from V and 3 bases from J, with 16 bases between. Here the CDR3 DNA reads TGTGCCAGCAGCCCCGGGCGGAACGGACACACTGAAGCTTTCTTT. This sequence encodes CASSPGRNGHTEAFF.

This clonotype has more than one count but fewer than ten. The genes are TRBV28 and TRBJ2-1; D could derive from TRBD1 or TRBD2 (5 bases each). This CDR3 region has 15 residues. V gave up 4 bases and J gave up 8 bases, with 18 bases separating them. Germline V gives CDR1 MDHEN, CDR2 SYDVKM. CDR3 loop: CASSSTRGRVDEQFF. The CDR3 nucleotides are TGTGCCAGCAGTTCCACGAGGGGACGGGTCGATGAGCAGTTCTTC.

This chain joins TRBV15 and TRBJ2-1; D perhaps matches TRBD2 (6 bases). From germline, CDR1 is LNHNV and CDR2 YYDKDF (reference sequence). This CDR3 spans 14 amino acids. Trimming removed 4 bases from V and 2 bases from J, with 9 bases in between. The CDR3 protein is CATSITSTYNEQFF. The CDR3 nucleotides are TGTGCCACCAGCATTACTAGCACCTACAATGAGCAGTTCTTC.

The rearrangement links TRBV6-2 or TRBV6-3 to TRBJ2-3, with TRBD2 identical over 7 bases. This CDR3 comprises 15 residues. Germline loops: CDR1 MNHEY, CDR2 SVGEGT. The V and J ends lost 5 bases and 2 bases, in that order; junction bases with no gene match: 7. CDR3 loop: CASSHDGDYTDTQYF. CDR3 nucleotide sequence: TGTGCCAGCAGTCACGATGGGGACTACACAGATACGCAGTATTTT.

There are a few counts of this clonotype. The chain employs TRBV20-1 and TRBJ2-5; perhaps TRBD2 as D (6 bases). The germline V and J ends were trimmed by 3 bases and 11 bases, with 13 bases remaining between them. Germline CDR1 and CDR2: DFQATT and SNEGSKA (reference sequence). The CDR3 contains 11 residues. Written as DNA, the CDR3 is TGCAGTGCTAGTTGGGGGGTTCAGCAGTACTTC. The encoded protein is CSASWGVQQYF.

This clonotype has more than one count but fewer than ten. The chain employs TRBV7-2 and TRBJ2-7; 7 nucleotides align to TRBD2. The J segment lost 0 bases and the V segment lost 5 bases, leaving 7 bases of the junction unmatched. CDR1 and CDR2 from the germline V gene are SGHTA and FQGNSA. This CDR3 region has 15 residues. The CDR3 DNA is TGTGCCAGCAGCCACTATCGGGGGGACTCCTACGAGCAGTACTTC. It specifies CASSHYRGDSYEQYF.

V and J are TRBV29-1 and TRBJ2-2; D gene unclear. The germline V gene has CDR1 SQVTM and CDR2 ANQGSEA. This CDR3 region has 12 residues. V was shortened by 5 bases and J by 1 base, with 5 bases between the two germline ends. The CDR3 DNA reads as TGCAGCGTTTCCGAGAACACCGGGGAGCTGTTTTTT. Protein sequence: CSVSENTGELFF.

This chain uses TRBV7-2 with TRBJ2-5; no definite D call. V was pared by 5 bases and J by 11 bases, with 18 bases between. Germline CDR1 SGHTA, CDR2 FQGNSA. CDR3 length equals 13 residues. CDR3 DNA sequence: TGTGCCAGCAGCCCCGGCGTACAGAATGAGCAGTACTTC. It is translated as CASSPGVQNEQYF. The full variable domain, in which reference TRBV7-2 and TRBJ2-5 provide the parts outside the CDR3, is GAGVSQSPSNKVTEKGKDVELRCDPISGHTALYWYRQSLGQGLEFLIYFQGNSAPDKSGLPSDRFSAERTGGSVSTLTIQRTQQEDSAVYLCASSPGVQNEQYFGPGTRLLVL.

The chain couples TRBV12-3 or TRBV12-4 to TRBJ2-7; D gene ambiguous. The CDR3 runs to 14 residues. Trimming removed 6 bases from V and 0 bases from J, with 12 bases in between. CDR3 region: CASSGTIHSYEQYF. CDR3 bases: TGTGCCAGCAGCGGTACGATTCACTCCTACGAGCAGTACTTC.

This clonotype was seen more than once but under ten times. The chain recombines TRBV4-2 with TRBJ2-3; unclear D gene. With 4 bases removed from V and 6 bases from J, the gap between germline ends came to 14 bases. The CDR3 is 14 residues long. Germline lookup yields CDR1 LGHNA and CDR2 YNFKEQ. CDR3 loop: CASSLILPGDTQYF. CDR3 DNA sequence: TGTGCCAGCAGCCTCATCCTCCCTGGGGATACGCAGTATTTT.

Only a few counts were recorded for this clonotype. The V gene is TRBV7-2, the J gene TRBJ2-7; tentative D call: TRBD2 (5 bases). V lost 7 bases to trimming and J lost 0 bases, with 22 bases between them. The germline V gene has CDR1 SGHTA and CDR2 FQGNSA. This CDR3 contains 17 residues. The CDR3 is CASNPLEKRSRSYEQYF. The CDR3 bases are TGTGCCAGCAACCCGCTGGAGAAGCGGTCCCGCTCCTACGAGCAGTACTTC.